The 10 T cell receptor gamma chains below all came from one sample that was sequenced in a study of gamma-delta T cells after stem cell transplantation. TCRdb re-processed the RT-PCR reads via CATT. The sample yields over 2,000 gamma-chain clones, 6.6% seen once. The sample comprised gamma-delta T cells. All receptors derive from a human donor. It is not recorded whose cells these are; they may come from a transplant donor.

Concerning this clone: One junction end does not reproduce the germline sequence, and a read error may be involved. This rearrangement joins TRGV9 to TRGJP. TCRdb lists no J gene, so it was determined here by aligning the DNA to germline. This CDR3 comprises 12 residues. CDR1 and CDR2 from the germline V gene are GITISATS and ISYDGTV (reference sequence). CDR3 amino acids: CALSWAKKIKVF. CDR3 DNA sequence: TGCGCCTTGAGTTGGGCAAAAAAAATCAAGGTATTT.

This clone was seen at least ten times. This sample includes further DNA sequences coding for the same CDR3. This chain uses TRGV9 with TRGJ1 or TRGJ2. TCRdb carries no J gene annotation; the J gene was assigned here by matching the DNA with germline. The CDR3 has 12 amino acids. The junction had 14 bases not matched to a gene; V was cut back by 8 bases and J by 10 bases. Germline CDR1 and CDR2: GITISATS and ISYDGTV (reference sequence). CDR3 sequence: CALLDFREKKLF. The DNA of the CDR3 is TGTGCCTTGTTGGATTTTAGAGAGAAGAAACTCTTT.

This clone is medium-sized within its sample. A far larger clone is off by one base, so a read error is likely. This chain connects TRGV9 to TRGJP. CDR1 is GITISATS and CDR2 is ISYDGTV in the germline V gene (reference sequence). CDR3 size: 16 residues. The CDR3 region has the DNA TGTGCCTTGTGGGAGGTGCAAGAGTTTGGCAAAAAAATCAAGGTATTT. Encoded protein: CALWEVQEFGKKIKVF.

As regards this clone: The protein given by TCRdb reflects a much larger clone and differs at residue 10 from this DNA's translation, likely from a read error; the protein shown is the DNA's translation. CDR3 coding DNA: TGTGCCTTGTGGGAGGTGGGGGGTAGGAATTATAAGAAACTATTT. It specifies CALWEVGGRNYKKLF. No call exists for the J gene, whereas the V gene is TRGV9. This CDR3 spans 15 amino acids. Per the germline V gene, CDR1 is GITISATS and CDR2 is ISYDGTV (reference sequence).

On this clone: The junction departs from the called germline gene at one end, perhaps through a read error. The V and J genes are TRGV9 and TRGJP1. This CDR3 has 17 residues. Per the germline V gene, CDR1 is GITISATS and CDR2 is ISYDGTV (reference sequence). CDR3 amino acids: CALCEVRGNPTGWFKIF. In DNA, the CDR3 is TGTGCCTTGTGTGAGGTGCGCGGTAATCCCACTGGTTGGTTCAAGATATTT.

This clone has only a few counts. A read error likely explains why the TCRdb protein, taken from a much larger clone, differs from this DNA's translation at residue 6; the protein shown is translated from the DNA. The rearrangement links TRGV9 to TRGJ1 or TRGJ2. Per the germline V gene, CDR1 is GITISATS and CDR2 is ISYDGTV (reference sequence). The CDR3 sequence is 11 residues long. The ends lost 2 bases at V and 8 bases at J; junction bases unmatched: 3. The CDR3 sequence: CALWEGHKKLF. The DNA for the CDR3 is TGTGCCTTGTGGGAGGGTCATAAGAAACTCTTT.

The sample holds a few counts of this clone. Sequence at one end of the junction differs from germline and may be a read error. This sequence joins TRGV9 and TRGJP. The CDR3 runs to 17 residues. Germline assignment: CDR1 GITISATS and CDR2 ISYDGTV (reference sequence). For the CDR3, the DNA is TGTGCCTTGTGGGAGGGGATACAAGATTTGGGCAAAAAAATCAAGGTATTT. It is translated as CALWEGIQDLGKKIKVF.

Remarks on this clone: TCRdb's listed protein matches a much larger clone and diverges from this DNA's translation at residue 10, likely through a read error; the protein shown comes from the DNA. This chain joins TRGV9 and TRGJ1 or TRGJ2. TCRdb offers no J gene call, so here the DNA was matched to germline to obtain one. CDR1 is GITISATS, CDR2 ISYDGTV, per germline (reference sequence). V lost 5 bases and J lost 8; bases outside the gene matches: 15. CDR3 length: 14 amino acids. The CDR3 DNA sequence: TGTGCCTTGTGGGCGTTGGAAGTACAAGATAAGAAACTCTTT. This translates into CALWALEVQDKKLF.

There are many counts of this clone. The likely explanation is a read error, given a far larger clone one base away. Additional DNA sequences in this sample encode the identical CDR3. This chain connects TRGV9 to TRGJP1. The germline gives CDR1 GITISATS, CDR2 ISYDGTV (reference sequence). This CDR3 comprises 17 residues. The CDR3 loop is CALWEVRGNTTGWFKIF. The CDR3 nucleotides read TGTGCCTTGTGGGAGGTGCGAGGTAATACCACTGGCTGGTTCAAGATATTT.

Comments on this clone: The TCRdb record carries a much larger clone's protein, which differs from this DNA's translation at residue 9; a read error is the likely cause, and the protein listed here is the DNA translation. The chain is built from TRGV8 and TRGJ1 or TRGJ2. The CDR3 length is 11 residues. The germline V gene encodes CDR1 VENAVY and CDR2 YDSYNSRV. Here the CDR3 reads CATWDRRKNLF. Written as DNA, the CDR3 is TGTGCCACCTGGGATAGAAGGAAGAACCTCTTT.